A single TCR beta chain is shown here with its context. A second PCR, run for about 7 to 11 cycles, used a sample-barcoded 5' primer plus a J-beta primer mix. MiXCR, applied by TCRdb to the 5' RACE reads, yields one record per CDR3 protein. Of about 1.1 million distinct CDR3 sequences in the sample, roughly two fifths were seen once. Germline assignment: CDR1 SGHTA and CDR2 FQGNSA. Trimming took off 2 bases at V and 3 bases at J, with 8 bases between the two ends. CDR3 length: 14 amino acids. They isolated at least 6 million PBMCs from each sample. The data were obtained in a study of blood T cells in healthy people across ages.

Sequencing was carried out using blood. The chain is built from TRBV7-2 and TRBJ1-5; D is unresolved. The receptor was isolated from a man younger than 35 in good health. The CDR3: CASSLWEYNQPQHF. CDR3 nucleotide sequence: TGTGCCAGCAGCTTATGGGAGTACAATCAGCCCCAGCATTTT.